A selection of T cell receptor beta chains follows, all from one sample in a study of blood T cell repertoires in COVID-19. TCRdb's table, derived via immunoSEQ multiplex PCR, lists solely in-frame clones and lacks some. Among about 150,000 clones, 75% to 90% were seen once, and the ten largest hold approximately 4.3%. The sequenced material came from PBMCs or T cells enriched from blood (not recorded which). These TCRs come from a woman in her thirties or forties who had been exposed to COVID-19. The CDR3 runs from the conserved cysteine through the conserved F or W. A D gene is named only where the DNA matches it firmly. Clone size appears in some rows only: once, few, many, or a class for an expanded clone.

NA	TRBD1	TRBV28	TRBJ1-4	CASSSRGQGPDEKLFF	TGTGCCAGCAGTTCACGCGGACAGGGTCCGGATGAAAAACTGTTTTTT
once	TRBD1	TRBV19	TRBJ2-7	CASRPTGGSEQYF	TGTGCCAGTAGGCCTACAGGGGGGAGCGAGCAGTACTTC
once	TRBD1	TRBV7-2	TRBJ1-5	CASSGTDYSNQPQHF	TGTGCCAGCAGCGGGACAGACTATAGCAATCAGCCCCAGCATTTT
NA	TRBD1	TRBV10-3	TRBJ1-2	CAIRSDRGNYGYTF	TGTGCCATCAGATCGGACAGGGGAAACTATGGCTACACCTTC
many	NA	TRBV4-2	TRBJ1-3	CASSQESKGQVLVGRGNSGNTIYF	TGTGCCAGCAGCCAAGAGAGTAAGGGACAAGTTCTAGTGGGCAGGGGTAACTCTGGAAACACCATATATTTT
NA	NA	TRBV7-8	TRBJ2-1	CASSFSASYNEQFF	TGTGCCAGCAGCTTCAGCGCAAGCTACAATGAGCAGTTCTTC
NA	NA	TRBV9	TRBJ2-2	CASTSNTGELFF	TGTGCCAGCACGTCGAACACCGGGGAGCTGTTTTTT
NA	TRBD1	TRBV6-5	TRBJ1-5	CASSRDRHQPQHF	TGTGCCAGCAGCCGGGACAGGCACCAGCCCCAGCATTTT
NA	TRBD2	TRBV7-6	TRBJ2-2	CASSPSGVGTGELFF	TGTGCCAGCAGTCCTAGCGGGGTGGGGACCGGGGAGCTGTTTTTT
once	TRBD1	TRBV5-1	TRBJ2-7	CASSRGTGDYEQYF	TGCGCCAGCAGTCGTGGGACAGGGGACTACGAGCAGTACTTC
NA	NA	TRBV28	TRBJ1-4	CASSLGAVNEKLFF	TGTGCCAGCAGTCTGGGGGCGGTTAATGAAAAACTGTTTTTT
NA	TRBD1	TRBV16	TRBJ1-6	CASSQSGQGDSPLHF	TGTGCCAGCAGCCAATCTGGACAGGGTGACTCACCCCTCCACTTT
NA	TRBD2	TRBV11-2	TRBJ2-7	CASSLDLPSGSDEQYF	TGTGCCAGCAGCTTAGATCTCCCTAGCGGGAGCGACGAGCAGTACTTC
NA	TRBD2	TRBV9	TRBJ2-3	CASSRGGGMSDTQYF	TGTGCCAGCAGCAGGGGCGGGGGGATGTCAGATACGCAGTATTTT
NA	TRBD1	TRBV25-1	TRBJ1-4	CASSESQGREKLFF	TGTGCCAGCAGTGAATCACAGGGGAGGGAAAAACTGTTTTTT
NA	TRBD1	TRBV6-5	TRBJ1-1	CASSPTGETEAFF	TGTGCCAGCAGCCCAACAGGGGAAACTGAAGCTTTCTTT
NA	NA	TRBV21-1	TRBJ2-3	CASSFTQASFTDTQYF	TGTGCCAGCAGCTTCACACAGGCGTCCTTCACAGATACGCAGTATTTT
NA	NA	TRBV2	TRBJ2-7	CASSEVRQTYEQYF	TGTGCCAGCAGTGAGGTGCGGCAGACCTACGAGCAGTACTTC
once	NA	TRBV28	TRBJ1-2	CASSHYSGGNDYGYTF	TGTGCCAGCAGTCATTACAGTGGGGGGAATGACTATGGCTACACCTTC
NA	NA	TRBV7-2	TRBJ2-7	CASSLMTGAYEQYF	TGTGCCAGCAGCTTAATGACAGGTGCCTACGAGCAGTACTTC
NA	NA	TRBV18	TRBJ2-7	CASSPAGSFYEQYF	TGTGCCAGCTCACCAGCGGGTTCCTTCTACGAGCAGTACTTC
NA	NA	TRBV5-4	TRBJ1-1	CASSLLGRTNTEAFF	TGTGCCAGCAGCCTTCTTGGGCGTACCAACACTGAAGCTTTCTTT
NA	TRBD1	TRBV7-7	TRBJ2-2	CASSSTGGLNTGELFF	TGTGCCAGCAGCTCGACAGGGGGCCTGAACACCGGGGAGCTGTTTTTT
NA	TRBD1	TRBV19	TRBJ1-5	CASSPGQGAYQPQHF	TGTGCCAGTAGCCCGGGACAGGGGGCCTATCAGCCCCAGCATTTT
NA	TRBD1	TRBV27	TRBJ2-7	CASSPWDREGEQYF	TGTGCCAGCAGTCCATGGGACAGGGAGGGCGAGCAGTACTTC
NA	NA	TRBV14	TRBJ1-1	CASSQDAVTEAFF	TGTGCCAGCAGCCAAGATGCGGTGACTGAAGCTTTCTTT
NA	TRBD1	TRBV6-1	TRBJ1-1	CASSDSTGGNTEAFF	TGTGCCAGCAGTGATTCGACAGGGGGAAACACTGAAGCTTTCTTT
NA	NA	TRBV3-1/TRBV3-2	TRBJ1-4	CASSQPGALIGELFF	TGTGCCAGCAGCCAACCAGGGGCCCTAATCGGGGAACTGTTTTTT
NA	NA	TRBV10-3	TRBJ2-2	CAISESRGGVAGELFF	TGTGCCATCAGTGAGTCTCGTGGCGGGGTAGCCGGGGAGCTGTTTTTT
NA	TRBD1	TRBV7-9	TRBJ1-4	CARYSRDRGVEKLFF	TGTGCCCGATATAGCAGGGACAGGGGTGTAGAAAAACTGTTTTTT
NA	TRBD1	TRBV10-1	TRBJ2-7	CASTTGDRAYEQYF	TGCGCCAGCACCACTGGGGACAGGGCCTACGAGCAGTACTTC
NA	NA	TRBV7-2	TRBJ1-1	CASSPGGRNTEAFF	TGTGCCAGCAGCCCCGGGGGGAGGAACACTGAAGCTTTCTTT
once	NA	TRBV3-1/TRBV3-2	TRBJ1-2	CASSQDPAGLGDGYTF	TGTGCCAGCAGCCAAGATCCGGCGGGGCTTGGGGACGGCTACACCTTC
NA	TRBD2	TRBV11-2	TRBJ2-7	CASSSGLAPSYEQYF	TGTGCCAGCAGCTCGGGACTAGCGCCCTCCTACGAGCAGTACTTC
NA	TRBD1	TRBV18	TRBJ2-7	CASSPIVVTGANQGEQYF	TGTGCCAGCTCACCAATCGTTGTTACAGGGGCGAACCAGGGCGAGCAGTACTTC
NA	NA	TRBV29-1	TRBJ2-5	CSVEGRTRGFRETQYF	TGCAGCGTTGAAGGGAGGACCCGGGGTTTCCGAGAGACCCAGTACTTC
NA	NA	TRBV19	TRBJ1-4	CASSIGRRNEKLFF	TGTGCCAGTAGTATAGGACGGAGGAATGAAAAACTGTTTTTT
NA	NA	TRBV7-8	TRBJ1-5	CASSLHRTVNQPQHF	TGTGCCAGCAGCTTACATAGGACAGTGAACCAGCCCCAGCATTTT
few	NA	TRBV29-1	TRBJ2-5	CSVEVIQQETQYF	TGCAGCGTTGAAGTAATCCAGCAAGAGACCCAGTACTTC
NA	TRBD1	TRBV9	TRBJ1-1	CASSMHPGTGWTEAFF	TGTGCCAGCAGCATGCATCCTGGGACAGGTTGGACTGAAGCTTTCTTT
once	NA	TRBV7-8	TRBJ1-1	CASSLARQVNTEAFF	TGTGCCAGCAGCTTAGCGAGACAGGTGAACACTGAAGCTTTCTTT
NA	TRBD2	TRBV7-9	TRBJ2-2	CASTRAGGTGELFF	TGTGCCAGCACCCGAGCGGGGGGAACCGGGGAGCTGTTTTTT
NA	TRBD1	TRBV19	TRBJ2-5	CASRAGQGQETQYF	TGTGCCAGCAGAGCCGGACAGGGCCAAGAGACCCAGTACTTC
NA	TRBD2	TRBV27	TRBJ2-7	CASRPPGGRAYEQYF	TGTGCCAGCAGGCCGCCGGGCGGGAGGGCCTACGAGCAGTACTTC
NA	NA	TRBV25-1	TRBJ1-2	CASSEWRTRTLDGYTF	TGTGCCAGCAGTGAATGGCGGACTAGAACCCTGGATGGCTACACCTTC
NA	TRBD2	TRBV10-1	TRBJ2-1	CASSESRAGGYNEQFF	TGCGCCAGCAGTGAGTCACGGGCGGGAGGGTACAATGAGCAGTTCTTC
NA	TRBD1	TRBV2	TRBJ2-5	CASSRDSEETQYF	TGTGCCAGCAGTAGGGACAGTGAAGAGACCCAGTACTTC